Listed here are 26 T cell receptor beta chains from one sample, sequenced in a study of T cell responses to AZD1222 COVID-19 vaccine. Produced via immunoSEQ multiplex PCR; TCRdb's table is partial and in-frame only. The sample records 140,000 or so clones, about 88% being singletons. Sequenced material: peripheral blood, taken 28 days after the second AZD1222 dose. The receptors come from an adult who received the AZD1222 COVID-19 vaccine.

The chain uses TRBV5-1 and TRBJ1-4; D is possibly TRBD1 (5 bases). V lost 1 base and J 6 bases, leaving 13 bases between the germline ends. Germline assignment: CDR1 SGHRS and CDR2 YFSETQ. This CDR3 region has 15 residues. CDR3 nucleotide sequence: TGCGCCAGCAGCTTGCAGGGTGTCGAGTATGAAAAACTGTTTTTT. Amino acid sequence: CASSLQGVEYEKLFF. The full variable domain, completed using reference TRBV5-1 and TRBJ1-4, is KAGVTQTPRYLIKTRGQQVTLSCSPISGHRSVSWYQQTPGQGLQFLFEYFSETQRNKGNFPGRFSGRQFSNSRSEMNVSTLELGDSALYLCASSLQGVEYEKLFFGSGTQLSVL.

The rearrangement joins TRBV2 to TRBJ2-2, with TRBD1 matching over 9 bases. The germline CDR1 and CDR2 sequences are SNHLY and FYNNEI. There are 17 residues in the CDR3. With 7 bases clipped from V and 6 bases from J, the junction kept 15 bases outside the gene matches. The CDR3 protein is CASTLRGGTGLSGELFF. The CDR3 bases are TGTGCCAGCACCCTAAGGGGAGGGACAGGGTTGTCCGGGGAGCTGTTTTTT.

Here the CDR3 reads CAWSVQGGNTIYF. CDR3 nucleotides: TGTGCCTGGAGTGTCCAAGGGGGAAACACCATATATTTT. The V and J genes are TRBV30 and TRBJ1-3, with no clear D. The V gene's germline CDR1 is GTSNPN and CDR2 SVGIG (reference sequence). V was cut by 0 bases and J by 4 bases, with 7 bases left in between. CDR3 length equals 13 residues.

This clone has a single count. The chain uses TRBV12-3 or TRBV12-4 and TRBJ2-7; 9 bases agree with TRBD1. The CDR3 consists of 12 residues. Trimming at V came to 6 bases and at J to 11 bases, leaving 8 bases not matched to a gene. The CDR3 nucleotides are TGTGCCAGCAGAACAGACAGGGGGGTCAAGTACTTC. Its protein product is CASRTDRGVKYF.

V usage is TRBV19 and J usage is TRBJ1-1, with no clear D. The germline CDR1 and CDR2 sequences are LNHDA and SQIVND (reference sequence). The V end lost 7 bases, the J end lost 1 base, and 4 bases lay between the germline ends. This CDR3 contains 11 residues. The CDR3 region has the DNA TGTGCCAGTACGCGGAACACTGAAGCTTTCTTT. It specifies CASTRNTEAFF.

CDR3 protein: CASSFGGTFPSYTF. DNA for the CDR3: TGTGCCAGCAGTTTTGGAGGGACGTTCCCAAGTTACACCTTC. The rearrangement joins TRBV27 to TRBJ1-2; D is perhaps TRBD1 (5 bases). The germline V gene encodes CDR1 MNHEY and CDR2 SMNVEV (reference sequence). V dropped 3 bases and J dropped 11 bases, with 19 bases sitting between them. The CDR3 has 14 residues.

CDR3 coding DNA: TGTGCCAGCAGCTTCGGGTCGGGAGGGTGGACCGGGGAGCTGTTTTTT. Amino acid sequence: CASSFGSGGWTGELFF. The V gene is TRBV5-4, the J gene TRBJ2-2, with 8 bases aligning to TRBD2. The trim removed 2 bases at V and 5 bases at J, leaving 8 bases unmatched. CDR1 and CDR2 from the germline V gene are SGHNT and YYREEE (reference sequence). The CDR3 sequence is 16 residues long.

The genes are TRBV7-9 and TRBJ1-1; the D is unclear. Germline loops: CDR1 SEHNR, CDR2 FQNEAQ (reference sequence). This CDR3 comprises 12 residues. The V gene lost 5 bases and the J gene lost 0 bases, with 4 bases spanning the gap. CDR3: CASSILNTEAFF. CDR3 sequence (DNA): TGTGCCAGCAGCATTTTGAACACTGAAGCTTTCTTT.

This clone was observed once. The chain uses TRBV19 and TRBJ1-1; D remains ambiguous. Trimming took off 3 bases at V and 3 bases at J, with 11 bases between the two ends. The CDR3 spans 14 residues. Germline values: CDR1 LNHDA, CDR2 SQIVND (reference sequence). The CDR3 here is CASSIRRRDTEAFF. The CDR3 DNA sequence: TGTGCCAGTAGTATCCGCCGGAGGGACACTGAAGCTTTCTTT.

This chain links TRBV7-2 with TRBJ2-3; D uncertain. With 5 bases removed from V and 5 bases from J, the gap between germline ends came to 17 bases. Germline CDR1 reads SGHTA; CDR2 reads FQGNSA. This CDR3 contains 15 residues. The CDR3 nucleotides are TGTGCCAGCAGCCCCTCCGACCCGGTGCGAGATACGCAGTATTTT. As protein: CASSPSDPVRDTQYF.

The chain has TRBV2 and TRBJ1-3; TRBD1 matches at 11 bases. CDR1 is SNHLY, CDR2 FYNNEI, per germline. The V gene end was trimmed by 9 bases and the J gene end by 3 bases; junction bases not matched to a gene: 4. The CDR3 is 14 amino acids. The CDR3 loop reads CASGQGAGGNTIYF. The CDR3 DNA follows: TGTGCCAGTGGACAGGGGGCCGGTGGAAACACCATATATTTT.

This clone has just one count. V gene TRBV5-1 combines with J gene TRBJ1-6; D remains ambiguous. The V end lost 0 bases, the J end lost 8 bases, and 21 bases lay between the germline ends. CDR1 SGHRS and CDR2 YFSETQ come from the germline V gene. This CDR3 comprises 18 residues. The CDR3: CASSLEYRAAGSDSPLHF. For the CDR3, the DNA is TGCGCCAGCAGCTTGGAGTATAGGGCGGCGGGATCTGATTCACCCCTCCACTTT.

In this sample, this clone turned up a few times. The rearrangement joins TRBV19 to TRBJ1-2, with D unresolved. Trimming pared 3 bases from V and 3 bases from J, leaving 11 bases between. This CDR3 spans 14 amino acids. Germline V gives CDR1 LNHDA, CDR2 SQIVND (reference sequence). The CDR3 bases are TGTGCCAGTAGTATCCGGGTATTGGACTATGGCTACACCTTC. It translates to CASSIRVLDYGYTF.

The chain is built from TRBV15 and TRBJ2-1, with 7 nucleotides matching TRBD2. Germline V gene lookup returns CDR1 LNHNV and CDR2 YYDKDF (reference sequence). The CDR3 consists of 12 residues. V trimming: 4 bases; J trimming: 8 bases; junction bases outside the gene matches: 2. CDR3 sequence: CATSTRGDEQFF. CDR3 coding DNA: TGTGCCACCAGCACCCGGGGGGATGAGCAGTTCTTC. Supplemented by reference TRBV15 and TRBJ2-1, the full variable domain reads DAMVIQNPRYQVTQFGKPVTLSCSQTLNHNVMYWYQQKSSQAPKLLFHYYDKDFNNEADTPDNFQSRRPNTSFCFLDIRSPGLGDTAMYLCATSTRGDEQFFGPGTRLTVL.

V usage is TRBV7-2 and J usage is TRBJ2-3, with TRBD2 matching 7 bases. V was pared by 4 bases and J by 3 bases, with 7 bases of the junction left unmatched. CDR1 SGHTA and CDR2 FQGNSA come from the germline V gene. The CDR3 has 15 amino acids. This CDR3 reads CASSSQRGGTDTQYF. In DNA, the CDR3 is TGTGCCAGCAGCTCCCAGCGGGGCGGGACAGATACGCAGTATTTT.

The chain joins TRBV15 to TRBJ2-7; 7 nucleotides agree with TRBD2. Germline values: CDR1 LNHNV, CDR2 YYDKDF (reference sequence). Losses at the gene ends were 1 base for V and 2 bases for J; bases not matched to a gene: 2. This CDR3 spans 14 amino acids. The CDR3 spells CATSRAGGTYEQYF. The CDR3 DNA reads TGTGCCACCAGCAGAGCGGGGGGTACCTACGAGCAGTACTTC. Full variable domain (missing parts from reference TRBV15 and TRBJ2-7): DAMVIQNPRYQVTQFGKPVTLSCSQTLNHNVMYWYQQKSSQAPKLLFHYYDKDFNNEADTPDNFQSRRPNTSFCFLDIRSPGLGDTAMYLCATSRAGGTYEQYFGPGTRLTVT.

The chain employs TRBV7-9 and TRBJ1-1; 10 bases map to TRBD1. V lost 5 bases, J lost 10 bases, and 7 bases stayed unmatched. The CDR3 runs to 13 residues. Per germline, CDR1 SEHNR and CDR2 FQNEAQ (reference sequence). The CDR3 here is CASSPTGTGAAFF. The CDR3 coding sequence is TGTGCCAGCAGCCCCACCGGGACAGGGGCAGCTTTCTTT.

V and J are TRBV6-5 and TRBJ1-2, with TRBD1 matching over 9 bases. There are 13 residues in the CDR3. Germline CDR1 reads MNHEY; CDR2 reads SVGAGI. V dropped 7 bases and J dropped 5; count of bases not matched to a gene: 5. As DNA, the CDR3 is TGTGCCAGCACCCCCGGGACAGGGTATGGCTACACCTTC. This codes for CASTPGTGYGYTF.

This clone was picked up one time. The CDR3 bases are TGTGCCAGCAGATATTTTGACGGTAATCAGCCCCAGCATTTT. Translating it yields CASRYFDGNQPQHF. The chain is built from TRBV6-5 and TRBJ1-5; D unclear. Trimming shortened V by 6 bases and J by 4 bases, and 13 bases separated the two germline ends. The length of the CDR3 is 14 residues. From germline, CDR1 is MNHEY and CDR2 SVGAGI.

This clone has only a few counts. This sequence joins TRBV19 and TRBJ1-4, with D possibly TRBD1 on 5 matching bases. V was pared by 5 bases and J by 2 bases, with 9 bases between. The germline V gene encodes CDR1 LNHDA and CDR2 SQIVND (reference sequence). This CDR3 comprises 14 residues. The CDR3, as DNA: TGTGCCAGTAGTCCCAGGGCGACTAATGAAAAACTGTTTTTT. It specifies CASSPRATNEKLFF.

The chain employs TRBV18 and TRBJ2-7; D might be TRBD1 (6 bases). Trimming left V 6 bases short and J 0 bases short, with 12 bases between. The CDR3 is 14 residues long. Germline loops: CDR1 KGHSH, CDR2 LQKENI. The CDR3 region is CASSPRTASYEQYF. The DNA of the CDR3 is TGTGCCAGCTCGCCGAGGACAGCCTCCTACGAGCAGTACTTC.

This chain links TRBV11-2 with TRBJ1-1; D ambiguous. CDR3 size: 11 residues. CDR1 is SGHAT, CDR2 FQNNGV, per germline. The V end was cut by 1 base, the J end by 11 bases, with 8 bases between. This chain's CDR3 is CASSLGAWAFF. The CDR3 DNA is TGTGCCAGCAGCTTAGGGGCCTGGGCTTTCTTT. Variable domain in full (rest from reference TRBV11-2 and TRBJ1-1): EAGVAQSPRYKIIEKRQSVAFWCNPISGHATLYWYQQILGQGPKLLIQFQNNGVVDDSQLPKDRFSAERLKGVDSTLKIQPAKLEDSAVYLCASSLGAWAFFGQGTRLTVV.

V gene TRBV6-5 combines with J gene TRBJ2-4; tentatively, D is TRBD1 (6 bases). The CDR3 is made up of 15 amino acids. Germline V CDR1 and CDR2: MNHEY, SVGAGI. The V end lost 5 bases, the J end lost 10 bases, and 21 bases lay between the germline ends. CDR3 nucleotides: TGTGCCAGCAGTAGGAGTGAGGACAGAGCAATGATTCAGTACTTC. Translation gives CASSRSEDRAMIQYF.

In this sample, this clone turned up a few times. The CDR3, as DNA: TGTGCCAGCAGTTTTCTTGGCACAGATACGCAGTATTTT. It codes for CASSFLGTDTQYF. The chain employs TRBV28 and TRBJ2-3; unclear D gene. V lost 3 bases and J lost 1, with 5 bases in between. CDR1 MDHEN and CDR2 SYDVKM come from the germline V gene. This CDR3 has 13 amino acids.

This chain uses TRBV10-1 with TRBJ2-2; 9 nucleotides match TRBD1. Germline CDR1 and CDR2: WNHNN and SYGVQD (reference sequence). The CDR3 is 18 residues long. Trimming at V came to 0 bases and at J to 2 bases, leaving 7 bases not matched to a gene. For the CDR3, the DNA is TGCGCCAGCAGTGAGTCGACGGGTACAGGGGGCAACACCGGGGAGCTGTTTTTT. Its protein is CASSESTGTGGNTGELFF.

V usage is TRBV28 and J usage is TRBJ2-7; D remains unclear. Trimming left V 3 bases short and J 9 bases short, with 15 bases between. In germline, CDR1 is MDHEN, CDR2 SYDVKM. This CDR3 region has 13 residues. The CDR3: CASSFTVIRLQYF. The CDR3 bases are TGTGCCAGCAGTTTTACAGTTATACGTCTGCAGTACTTC.